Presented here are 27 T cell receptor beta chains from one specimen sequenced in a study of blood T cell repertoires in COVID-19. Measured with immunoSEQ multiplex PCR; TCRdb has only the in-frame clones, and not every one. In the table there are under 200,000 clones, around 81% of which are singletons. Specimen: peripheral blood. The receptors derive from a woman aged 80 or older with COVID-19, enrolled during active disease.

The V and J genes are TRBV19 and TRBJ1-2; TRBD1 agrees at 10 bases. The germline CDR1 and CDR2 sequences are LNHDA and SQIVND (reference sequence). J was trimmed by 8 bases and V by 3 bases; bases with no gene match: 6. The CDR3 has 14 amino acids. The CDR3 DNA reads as TGTGCCAGTAGTATCAAGACAGGGGGCCGGGGCTACACCTTC. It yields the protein CASSIKTGGRGYTF.

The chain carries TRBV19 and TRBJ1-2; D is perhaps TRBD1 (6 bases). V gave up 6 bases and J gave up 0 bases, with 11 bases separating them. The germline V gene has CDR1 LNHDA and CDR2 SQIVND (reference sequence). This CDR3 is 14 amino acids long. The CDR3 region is CASSRGSANYGYTF. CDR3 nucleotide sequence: TGTGCCAGTAGCAGGGGTTCGGCTAACTATGGCTACACCTTC. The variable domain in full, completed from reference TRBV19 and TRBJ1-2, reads DGGITQSPKYLFRKEGQNVTLSCEQNLNHDAMYWYRQDPGQGLRLIYYSQIVNDFQKGDIAEGYSVSREKKESFPLTVTSAQKNPTAFYLCASSRGSANYGYTFGSGTRLTVV.

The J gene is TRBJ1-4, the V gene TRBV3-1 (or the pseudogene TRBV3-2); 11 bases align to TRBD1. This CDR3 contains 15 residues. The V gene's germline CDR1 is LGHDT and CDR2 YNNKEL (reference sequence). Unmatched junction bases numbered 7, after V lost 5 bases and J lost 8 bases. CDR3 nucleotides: TGTGCCAGCAGCGAATCGGGGACAGGGGGAGAAAAACTGTTTTTT. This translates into CASSESGTGGEKLFF.

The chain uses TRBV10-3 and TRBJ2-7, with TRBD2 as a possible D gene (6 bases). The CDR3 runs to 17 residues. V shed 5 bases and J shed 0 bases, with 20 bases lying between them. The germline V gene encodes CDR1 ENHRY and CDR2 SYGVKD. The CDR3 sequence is CAISPRMGSGLSYEQYF. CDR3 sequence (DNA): TGTGCCATCAGTCCCCGGATGGGTAGCGGTCTCTCCTACGAGCAGTACTTC.

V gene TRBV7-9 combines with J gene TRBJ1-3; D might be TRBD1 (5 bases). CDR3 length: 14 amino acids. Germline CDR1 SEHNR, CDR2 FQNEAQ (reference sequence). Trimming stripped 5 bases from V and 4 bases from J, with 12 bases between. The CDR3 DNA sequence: TGTGCCAGCAGCCCCGCAGGGTTCGGAAACACCATATATTTT. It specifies CASSPAGFGNTIYF.

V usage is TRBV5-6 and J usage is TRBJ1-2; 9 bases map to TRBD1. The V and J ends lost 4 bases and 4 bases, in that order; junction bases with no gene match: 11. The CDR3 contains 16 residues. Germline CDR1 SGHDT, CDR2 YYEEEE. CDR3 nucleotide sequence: TGTGCCAGCAGCGGGAACCGGGACAGGGCTCTCTATGGCTACACCTTC. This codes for CASSGNRDRALYGYTF. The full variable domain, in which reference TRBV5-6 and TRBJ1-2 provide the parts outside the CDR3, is DAGVTQSPTHLIKTRGQQVTLRCSPKSGHDTVSWYQQALGQGPQFIFQYYEEEERQRGNFPDRFSGHQFPNYSSELNVNALLLGDSALYLCASSGNRDRALYGYTFGSGTRLTVV.

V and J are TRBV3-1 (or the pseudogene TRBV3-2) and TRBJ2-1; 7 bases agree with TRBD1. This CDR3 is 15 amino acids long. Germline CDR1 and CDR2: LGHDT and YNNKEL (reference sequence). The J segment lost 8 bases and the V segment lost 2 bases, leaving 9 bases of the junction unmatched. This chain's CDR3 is CASSQPTDREHEQFF. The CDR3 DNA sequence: TGTGCCAGCAGCCAACCAACAGACAGGGAGCATGAGCAGTTCTTC.

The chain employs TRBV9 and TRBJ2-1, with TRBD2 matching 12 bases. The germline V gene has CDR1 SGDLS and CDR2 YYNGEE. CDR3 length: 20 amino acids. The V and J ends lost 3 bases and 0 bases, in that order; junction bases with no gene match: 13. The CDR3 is CASSARTSGAQYFSYNEQFF. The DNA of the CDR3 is TGTGCCAGCAGCGCCAGGACTAGCGGGGCCCAATACTTCTCCTACAATGAGCAGTTCTTC.

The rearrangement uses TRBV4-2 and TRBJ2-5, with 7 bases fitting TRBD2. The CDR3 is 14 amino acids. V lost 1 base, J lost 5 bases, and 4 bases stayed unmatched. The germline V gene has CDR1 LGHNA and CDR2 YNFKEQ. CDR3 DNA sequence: TGTGCCAGCAGCCAAGCCCCCGGGGGGGAGACCCAGTACTTC. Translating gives CASSQAPGGETQYF.

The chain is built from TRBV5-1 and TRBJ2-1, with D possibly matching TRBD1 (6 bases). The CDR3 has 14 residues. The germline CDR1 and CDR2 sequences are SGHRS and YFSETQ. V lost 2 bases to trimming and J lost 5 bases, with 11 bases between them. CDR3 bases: TGCGCCAGCAGCTTACAGGGTTCGGACAATGAGCAGTTCTTC. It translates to CASSLQGSDNEQFF.

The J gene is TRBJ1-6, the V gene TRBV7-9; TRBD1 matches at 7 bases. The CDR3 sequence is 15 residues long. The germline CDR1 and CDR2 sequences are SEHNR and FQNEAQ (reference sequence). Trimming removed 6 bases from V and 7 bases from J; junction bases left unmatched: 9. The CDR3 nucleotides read TGTGCCAGCAGACCCGGACAGGCTAGAAATTCACCCCTCCACTTT. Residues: CASRPGQARNSPLHF.

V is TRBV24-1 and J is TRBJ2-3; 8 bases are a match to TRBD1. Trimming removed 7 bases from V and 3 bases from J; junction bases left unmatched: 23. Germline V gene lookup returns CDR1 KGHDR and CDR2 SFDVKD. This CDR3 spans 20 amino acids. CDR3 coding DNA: TGTGCCACCAGCGCCCCCCTCCGGGACAGGACCACAGGAGAGACAGATACGCAGTATTTT. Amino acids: CATSAPLRDRTTGETDTQYF.

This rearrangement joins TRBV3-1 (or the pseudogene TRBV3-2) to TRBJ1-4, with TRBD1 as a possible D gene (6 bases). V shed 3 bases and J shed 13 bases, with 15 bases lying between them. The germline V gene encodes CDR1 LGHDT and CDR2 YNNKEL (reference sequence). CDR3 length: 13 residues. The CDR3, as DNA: TGTGCCAGCAGCCAGCAGACAGGCCGGAGACTGTTTTTT. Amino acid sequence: CASSQQTGRRLFF.

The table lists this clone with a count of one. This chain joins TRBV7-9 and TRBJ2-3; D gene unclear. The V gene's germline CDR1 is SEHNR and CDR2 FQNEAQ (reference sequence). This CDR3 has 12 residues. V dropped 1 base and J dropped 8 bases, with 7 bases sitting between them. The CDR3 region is CASSLVESTQYF. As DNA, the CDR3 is TGTGCCAGCAGCTTAGTTGAGTCTACGCAGTATTTT.

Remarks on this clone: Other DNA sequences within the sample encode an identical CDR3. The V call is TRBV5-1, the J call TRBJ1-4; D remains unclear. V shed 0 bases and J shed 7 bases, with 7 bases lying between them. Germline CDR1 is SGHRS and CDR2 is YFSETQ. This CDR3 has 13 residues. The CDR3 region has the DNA TGCGCCAGCAGCTTGGGGTCCGGTGAAAAACTGTTTTTT. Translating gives CASSLGSGEKLFF.

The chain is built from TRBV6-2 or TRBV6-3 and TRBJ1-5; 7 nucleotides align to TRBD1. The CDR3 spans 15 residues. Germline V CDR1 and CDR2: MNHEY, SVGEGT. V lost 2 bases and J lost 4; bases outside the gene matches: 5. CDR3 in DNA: TGTGCCAGCAGTTACGGAGGGGGCCAGAATCAGCCCCAGCATTTT. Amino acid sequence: CASSYGGGQNQPQHF.

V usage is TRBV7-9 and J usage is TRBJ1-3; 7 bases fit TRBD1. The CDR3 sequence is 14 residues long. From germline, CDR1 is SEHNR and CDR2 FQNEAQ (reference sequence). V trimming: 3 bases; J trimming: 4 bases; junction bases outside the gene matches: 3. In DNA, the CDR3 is TGTGCCAGCAGCTTGGGACAGACAGGAAACACCATATATTTT. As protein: CASSLGQTGNTIYF. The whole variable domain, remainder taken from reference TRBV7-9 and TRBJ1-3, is DTGVSQNPRHKITKRGQNVTFRCDPISEHNRLYWYRQTLGQGPEFLTYFQNEAQLEKSRLLSDRFSAERPKGSFSTLEIQRTEQGDSAMYLCASSLGQTGNTIYFGEGSWLTVV.

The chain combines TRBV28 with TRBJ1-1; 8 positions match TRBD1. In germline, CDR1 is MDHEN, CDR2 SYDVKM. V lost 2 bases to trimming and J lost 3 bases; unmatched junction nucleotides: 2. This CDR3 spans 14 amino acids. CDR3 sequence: CASSLAGQDTEAFF. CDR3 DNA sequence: TGTGCCAGCAGTTTAGCGGGACAGGACACTGAAGCTTTCTTT. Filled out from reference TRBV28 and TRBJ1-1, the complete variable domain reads DVKVTQSSRYLVKRTGEKVFLECVQDMDHENMFWYRQDPGLGLRLIYFSYDVKMKEKGDIPEGYSVSREKKERFSLILESASTNQTSMYLCASSLAGQDTEAFFGQGTRLTVV.

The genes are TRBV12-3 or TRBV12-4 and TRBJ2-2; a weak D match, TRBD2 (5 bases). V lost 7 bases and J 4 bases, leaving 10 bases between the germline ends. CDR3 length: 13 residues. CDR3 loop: CASTVAGTGELFF. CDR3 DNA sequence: TGTGCCAGCACCGTCGCGGGCACCGGGGAGCTGTTTTTT.

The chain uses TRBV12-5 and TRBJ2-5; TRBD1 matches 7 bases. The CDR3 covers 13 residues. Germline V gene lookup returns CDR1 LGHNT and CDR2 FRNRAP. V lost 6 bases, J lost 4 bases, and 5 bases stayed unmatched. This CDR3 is CASGPTGSETQYF. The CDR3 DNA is TGTGCTAGTGGCCCGACAGGGTCAGAGACCCAGTACTTC.

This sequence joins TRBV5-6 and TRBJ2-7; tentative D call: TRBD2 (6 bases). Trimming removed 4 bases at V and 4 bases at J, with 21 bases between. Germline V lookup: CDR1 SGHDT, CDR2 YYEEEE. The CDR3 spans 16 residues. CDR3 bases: TGTGCCAGCAGCCCGGTTCCCGGCCAGCGGGCGTACGAGCAGTACTTC. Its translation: CASSPVPGQRAYEQYF.

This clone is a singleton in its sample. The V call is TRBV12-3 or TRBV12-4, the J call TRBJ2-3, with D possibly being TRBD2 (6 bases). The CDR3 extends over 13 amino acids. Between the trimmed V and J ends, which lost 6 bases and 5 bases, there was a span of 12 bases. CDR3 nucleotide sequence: TGTGCCAGCAGGGACTACACCGGAGATACGCAGTATTTT. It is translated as CASRDYTGDTQYF.

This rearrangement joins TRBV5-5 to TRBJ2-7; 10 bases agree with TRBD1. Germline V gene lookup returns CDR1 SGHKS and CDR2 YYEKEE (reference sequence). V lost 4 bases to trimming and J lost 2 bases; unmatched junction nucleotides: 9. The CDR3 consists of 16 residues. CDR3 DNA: TGTGCCAGCAGCCCCAGTGGGACAGGGGTACCCTACGAGCAGTACTTC. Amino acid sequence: CASSPSGTGVPYEQYF. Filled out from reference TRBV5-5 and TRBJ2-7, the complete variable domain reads DAGVTQSPTHLIKTRGQQVTLRCSPISGHKSVSWYQQVLGQGPQFIFQYYEKEERGRGNFPDRFSARQFPNYSSELNVNALLLGDSALYLCASSPSGTGVPYEQYFGPGTRLTVT.

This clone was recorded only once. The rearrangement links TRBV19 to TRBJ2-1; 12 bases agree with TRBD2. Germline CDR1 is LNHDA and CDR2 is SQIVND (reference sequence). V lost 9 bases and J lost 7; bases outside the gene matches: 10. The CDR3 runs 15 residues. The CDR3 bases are TGTGCCAGCGGGAGGGAGCTAGCGGGGGGGAATGAGCAGTTCTTC. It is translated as CASGRELAGGNEQFF.

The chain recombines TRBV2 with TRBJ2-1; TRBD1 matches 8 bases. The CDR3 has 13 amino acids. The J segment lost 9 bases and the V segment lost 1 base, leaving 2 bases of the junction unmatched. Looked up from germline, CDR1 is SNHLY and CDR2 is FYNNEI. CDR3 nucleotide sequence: TGTGCCAGCAGTGAAGACAGGGGGTTTGAGCAGTTCTTC. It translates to CASSEDRGFEQFF.

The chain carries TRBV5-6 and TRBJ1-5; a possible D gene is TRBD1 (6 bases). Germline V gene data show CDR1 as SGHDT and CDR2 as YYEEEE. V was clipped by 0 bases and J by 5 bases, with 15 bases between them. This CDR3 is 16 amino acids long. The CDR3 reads CASSLAGTGIYQPQHF. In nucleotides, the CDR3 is TGTGCCAGCAGCTTGGCCGGAACAGGGATTTATCAGCCCCAGCATTTT.

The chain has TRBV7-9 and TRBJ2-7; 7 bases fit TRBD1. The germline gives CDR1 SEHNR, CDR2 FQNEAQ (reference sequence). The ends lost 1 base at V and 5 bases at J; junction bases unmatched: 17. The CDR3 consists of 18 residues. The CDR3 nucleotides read TGTGCCAGCAGCTTAGGAACCGGCAGGGGGAAAAGGGTCAACGAGCAGTACTTC. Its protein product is CASSLGTGRGKRVNEQYF.